Listed below are T cell receptor beta chains from one sample, sequenced in a study of CDR3 diversity in severe acne. TCRdb independently ran MiXCR on the PCR reads; one entry per CDR3 protein. The sample contains approximately 97,000 distinct CDR3 sequences, roughly 51% of which appear only once. Input material: blood. These receptor sequences come from a male donor with acne. The CDR3 runs from the conserved cysteine through the conserved F or W. A D gene is named only where the DNA matches it firmly. The size entry is marked missing in some rows and otherwise reads once, few, many or a size class.

V,D,J,size,DNA,CDR3
TRBV6-5,.,TRBJ1-5,.,TGTGCCACCAAACGAACCAGGGAAGTGAGTCGGGAGCCCCAGCATTTT,CATKRTREVSREPQHF
TRBV6-5,TRBD1,TRBJ2-4,.,TGTGCCAGCAGTTACTCGAGGACAGGGCTAAACATTCAGTACTTC,CASSYSRTGLNIQYF
TRBV10-2,TRBD2,TRBJ2-2,many,TGCGCCAGCAGGGGGGCGGGAGGGAACACCGGGGAGCTGTTTTTT,CASRGAGGNTGELFF
TRBV7-9,.,TRBJ1-4,.,TGTGCCAGCAGCCCTAGGCGGGGGGCGGATGAAAAACTGTTTTTT,CASSPRRGADEKLFF
TRBV29-1,TRBD1,TRBJ2-7,.,TGCAGCGTTGGAGGGACAGGGGAACACGAGCAGTACTTC,CSVGGTGEHEQYF
TRBV6-5,.,TRBJ2-5,many,TGTGCCAGCAGTTATGTTGCGCAGAACCAAGAGACCCAGTACTTC,CASSYVAQNQETQYF
TRBV4-2,TRBD1,TRBJ2-7,few,TGTGCCAGCAGCCAGGGGACAGGGGTTGTCGAGCAGTACTTC,CASSQGTGVVEQYF
TRBV20-1,.,TRBJ1-5,many,TGCAGTGTTCCCATTTGGCATGGCAATAGCAATCAGCCCCAGCATTTT,CSVPIWHGNSNQPQHF
TRBV6-2/TRBV6-3,.,TRBJ1-6,many,TGTGCCAGCAGTTACCAGGGTCGTAATTCACCCCTCCACTTT,CASSYQGRNSPLHF
TRBV20-1,.,TRBJ1-2,many,TGCAGTGCTAGGGCGGCTAACTATGGCTACACCTTC,CSARAANYGYTF
TRBV5-1,TRBD1,TRBJ2-6,.,TGCGCCAGCAGCCACCAGACAGGGCCCGGGGCCAACGTCCTGACTTTC,CASSHQTGPGANVLTF
TRBV11-2,.,TRBJ2-3,many,TGTGCCAGCAGCTTAGCGACTAGGGGGGATACGCAGTATTTT,CASSLATRGDTQYF
TRBV19,.,TRBJ1-5,.,TGTGCCAGTAGTATTTGGGGGAGCAATCAGCCCCAGCATTTT,CASSIWGSNQPQHF
TRBV9,.,TRBJ1-2,.,TGTGCCAGCAGCGCGCCAAGGTGGCAGGGAGGACCAAGTGGCTACACCTTC,CASSAPRWQGGPSGYTF
TRBV20-1,.,TRBJ2-7,.,TGCAGTCCCGGTGGGGAGAGCTACGAGCAGTACTTC,CSPGGESYEQYF
TRBV11-2,.,TRBJ2-1,many,TGTGCCGGCAGCCCGCTGGGATTTCGCTCAGGCAATGAGCAGTTCTTC,CAGSPLGFRSGNEQFF
TRBV6-1,TRBD1,TRBJ2-2,.,TGTGGCATCGCGAGCAGGGACAGCCCGAACACCGGGGAGCTGTTTTTT,CGIASRDSPNTGELFF
TRBV28,.,TRBJ1-5,few,TGTGCCAGCCGTGGGCCGTCCAGAAATCAGCCCCAGCATTTT,CASRGPSRNQPQHF
TRBV12-3/TRBV12-4,.,TRBJ1-1,many,TGTGCCAGCAGTTTTAGACAGCCGATCGCTGAAGCTTTCTTT,CASSFRQPIAEAFF
TRBV12-3/TRBV12-4,.,TRBJ2-7,few,TGTGCCAGCAGTCCATCCGGGGGTGGCAACGAGCAGTACTTC,CASSPSGGGNEQYF
TRBV24-1,.,TRBJ2-1,many,TGTGCCACCAGTGATTTCCGGGACTCTGGCTCCTACAATGAGCAGTTCTTC,CATSDFRDSGSYNEQFF